This TCR beta chain stems from a study of identical twins. Study-wide points: Cross-sectional statistics underpinned the conclusions; the same donors were not followed. Out-of-frame alpha sequences shared by twins showed excess low generation probability.

Each cDNA held unique molecular identifiers, and template switching gave it a universal primer site. In TCRdb, the 5' RACE reads were re-called with MiXCR into one record per CDR3 protein. Of approximately 260,000 distinct CDR3 sequences in the sample, 11% to 15% were seen once. The V end lost 1 base, the J end lost 1 base, and 12 bases lay between the germline ends. CDR1 and CDR2 from the germline V gene are LGHNA and YSLEER. The CDR3 sequence is 16 residues long. Turning to this clonotype: Its target is unknown.

This sequence was found in a young woman in good health. Sample: memory (CD45RO+) T cells sorted from blood. This chain connects TRBV4-3 to TRBJ2-3, with D perhaps TRBD2 (5 bases). CDR3 DNA: TGCGCCAGCAGCCAAGGCGACACTAGAGGCACAGATACGCAGTATTTT. It codes for CASSQGDTRGTDTQYF.